Below, one T cell receptor beta chain is given with its context. This sample is drawn from a study of cytomegalovirus exposure and HLA in healthy donors. The CDR3 is made up of 16 amino acids. The V segment lost 0 bases and the J segment 4 bases; nucleotides outside the gene matches: 8. Looked up from germline, CDR1 is MNHNY and CDR2 is SVGAGI (reference sequence). PCR amplification relied on 60 Vbeta primers (plus 13 Jbeta primers). Sequencing used immunoSEQ multiplex PCR; TCRdb keeps in-frame clones, though not all of them. This table has approximately 87,000 clones, roughly four fifths appearing once.

What was sequenced was PBMCs. The chain uses TRBV6-6 and TRBJ2-7; 8 nucleotides match TRBD1. This sequence was found in a woman aged 18-35 years in good health and CMV-seropositive. The CDR3 protein is CASSYSYRQGLYEQYF. CDR3 coding DNA: TGTGCCAGCAGTTACTCATACCGACAGGGGCTTTACGAGCAGTACTTC.